The present TCR beta chain was sequenced within a study of T-cell reconstitution after alpha-beta-depleted transplantation in children (TCRdb year 2016). Regarding the study in general: The study quantitatively tracked T-cell immune reconstitution after TCRalphabeta/CD19-depleted allogeneic hematopoietic cell transplantation in children using TCR repertoire profiling.

This clonotype has just a few counts. The target of this receptor is not known. It has no much larger one-base neighbor in the sample; base qualities were not kept. The CDR3 contains 16 residues, cysteine and phenylalanine counted. Left in the record is the CDR3 DNA by itself, 48 bases read in frame from the first base. The junction shows trimming of 4 bases on V and 1 base on J, plus 16 bases between the germline ends. Based on the germline V gene, the CDR1 and CDR2 sequences are SGHTA and FQGTGA. Libraries were constructed by PCR. The listed sequencing device is Illumina HiSeq 2500. Molecular barcoding was employed in the preparation of TCR libraries, with unique molecular identifiers being used to normalize TCRbeta repertoire quantification. TCRdb trimmed the raw reads at Q25, called clones with MiXCR and kept productive beta chains. Identical CDR3 proteins give one entry, which carries the most common genes and DNA. The sample data list over 550,000 distinct CDR3 sequences, and over 9.5% of these were observed just once. Less than 4.5% of the sample is held by the ten biggest clonotypes.

The rearranged segments are TRBV7-3 and TRBJ1-1, with TRBD1 perhaps the D gene, on 6 matching bases. The sample was PBMCs from the stem cell graft donor, taken from the stem cell graft. The receptor was derived from a human donor who donated a stem cell graft to a child with acute myeloid leukemia. The CDR3 reads CASSSTLGGGNTEAFF. Here is the DNA: TGTGCCAGCAGCTCCACCCTAGGGGGGGGGAACACTGAAGCTTTCTTT. Reference TRBV7-3 and TRBJ1-1 genes cover what lies past the CDR3, so the full variable domain is GAGVSQTPSNKVTEKGKYVELRCDPISGHTALYWYRQSLGQGPEFLIYFQGTGAADDSGLPNDRFFAVRPEGSVSTLKIQRTERGDSAVYLCASSSTLGGGNTEAFFGQGTRLTVV.